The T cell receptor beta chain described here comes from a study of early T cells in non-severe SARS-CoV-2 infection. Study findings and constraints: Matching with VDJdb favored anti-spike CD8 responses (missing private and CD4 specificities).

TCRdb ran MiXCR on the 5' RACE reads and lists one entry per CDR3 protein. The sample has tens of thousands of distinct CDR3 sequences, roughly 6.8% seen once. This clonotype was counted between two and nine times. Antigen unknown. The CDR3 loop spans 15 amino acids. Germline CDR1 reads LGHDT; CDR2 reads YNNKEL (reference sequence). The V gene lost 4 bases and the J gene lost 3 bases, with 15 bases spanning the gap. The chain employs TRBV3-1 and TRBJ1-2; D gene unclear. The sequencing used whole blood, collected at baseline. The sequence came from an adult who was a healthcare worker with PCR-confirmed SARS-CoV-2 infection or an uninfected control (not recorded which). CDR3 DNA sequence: TGTGCCAGCAGCCCTAGGGAAGGCGGGTACTATGGCTACACCTTC. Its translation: CASSPREGGYYGYTF.